This is a list of T cell receptor beta chains from one sample in a study of cytomegalovirus exposure and HLA in healthy donors. Measured with immunoSEQ multiplex PCR; TCRdb has only the in-frame clones, and not every one. The table has 95,000 to 150,000 clones, about 81% seen once. What was sequenced was PBMCs. Receptor source: a woman in her forties or fifties in good health and CMV-seropositive. The CDR3 runs from the conserved cysteine through the conserved F or W. The order of the fields is V gene, D gene, clone size, CDR3 protein. The D gene is left open where the match is weak. For some rows the clone size is stated as once, few or many, or as a class when expanded; others skip it.

v_call: TRBV7-3
d_call: TRBD2
clone_size: -
cdr3_aa: CASSSSGSTYEQYF

v_call: TRBV2
d_call: -
clone_size: -
cdr3_aa: CASSEYGGRQPQHF

v_call: TRBV21-1
d_call: -
clone_size: once
cdr3_aa: CASSRPRGTPPYEQYF

v_call: TRBV6-5
d_call: -
clone_size: -
cdr3_aa: CASRADGHDMNGYTF

v_call: TRBV7-6
d_call: -
clone_size: -
cdr3_aa: CASSPLAGFVEQYF

v_call: TRBV30
d_call: -
clone_size: -
cdr3_aa: CAWSAWGTNSNQPQHF

v_call: TRBV2
d_call: TRBD2
clone_size: -
cdr3_aa: CASILGLADEQYF

v_call: TRBV5-8
d_call: -
clone_size: -
cdr3_aa: CASSLGAGSEAFF

v_call: TRBV19
d_call: TRBD1
clone_size: -
cdr3_aa: CASSILQGQGRGYTF

v_call: TRBV5-4
d_call: TRBD1
clone_size: -
cdr3_aa: CASSEGQGANYGYTF

v_call: TRBV12-5
d_call: TRBD2
clone_size: -
cdr3_aa: CASGLVISGGTDTQYF

v_call: TRBV5-5
d_call: TRBD2
clone_size: -
cdr3_aa: CASSYLTSGGVQTQYF

v_call: TRBV18
d_call: TRBD2
clone_size: -
cdr3_aa: CASSPRASGGNTGELFF

v_call: TRBV5-1
d_call: -
clone_size: -
cdr3_aa: CASSLFQERAAREQYF

v_call: TRBV19
d_call: TRBD1
clone_size: -
cdr3_aa: CASSIDQGVYTGELFF

v_call: TRBV18
d_call: -
clone_size: few
cdr3_aa: CASSGQGERYNQPQHF

v_call: TRBV6-1
d_call: TRBD2
clone_size: -
cdr3_aa: CASSASGLHYNEQFF

v_call: TRBV10-3
d_call: TRBD1
clone_size: -
cdr3_aa: CAISDPGQSTDTQYF

v_call: TRBV6-1
d_call: -
clone_size: few
cdr3_aa: CASSYVEAFF

v_call: TRBV7-8
d_call: -
clone_size: few
cdr3_aa: CASSLLGNTIYF

v_call: TRBV11-3
d_call: -
clone_size: -
cdr3_aa: CASSLVSVSTIYF

v_call: TRBV5-1
d_call: TRBD2
clone_size: -
cdr3_aa: CASSLTAGGLNEQFF

v_call: TRBV29-1
d_call: TRBD1
clone_size: few
cdr3_aa: CSGRQGVEQYF

v_call: TRBV27
d_call: -
clone_size: few
cdr3_aa: CASSLIGDEQYF

v_call: TRBV7-2
d_call: TRBD2
clone_size: -
cdr3_aa: CASSLFGAGGTLAQYF

v_call: TRBV20-1
d_call: -
clone_size: once
cdr3_aa: CSASGETQYF

v_call: TRBV6-5
d_call: -
clone_size: -
cdr3_aa: CASSAQGRGETQYF

v_call: TRBV5-4
d_call: -
clone_size: few
cdr3_aa: CASSLVTEETQYF